The 21 T cell receptor beta chains in this list originate from one sample, sequenced in a study of monozygotic twins with inflammatory bowel disease. From its re-call of the 5' RACE reads, TCRdb lists each CDR3 protein once, without DNA. This specimen shows around 230,000 distinct CDR3 sequences; the ten leading clones hold less than 2%. The specimen sequenced was blood. The receptors originated from a human donor with ulcerative colitis or Crohn's disease, or a healthy co-twin of an affected twin (not recorded which).

V is TRBV3-1 and J is TRBJ2-6; TCRdb lists TRBD1, though no DNA is available to test this call. This CDR3 is 16 amino acids long. Germline-derived CDR1 and CDR2 are LGHDT and YNNKEL (reference sequence). CDR3 loop: CASSPSGQTGANVLTF.

This sequence joins TRBV5-1 and TRBJ2-2; TCRdb proposes TRBD2, but this gene call is untestable without DNA. Germline lookup yields CDR1 SGHRS and CDR2 YFSETQ. The CDR3 extends over 14 amino acids. The CDR3 loop reads CASSPSGGAGELFF.

The chain carries TRBV19 and TRBJ1-4; the TCRdb call, TRBD1, lacks DNA for checking. Germline loops: CDR1 LNHDA, CDR2 SQIVND (reference sequence). The CDR3 covers 13 residues. The CDR3: CASRSGLMEKLFF.

The CDR3 here is CASSFGREDTQYF. The chain joins TRBV5-1 to TRBJ2-3. Looked up from germline, CDR1 is SGHRS and CDR2 is YFSETQ. This CDR3 has 13 residues.

V usage is TRBV5-1 and J usage is TRBJ2-7; TCRdb selects TRBD2, and the lack of DNA leaves this call unchecked. The CDR3 consists of 15 residues. From germline, CDR1 is SGHRS and CDR2 YFSETQ. The CDR3 spells CASRGTSGGIDEQYF. The variable domain in full, with the rest retrieved from reference TRBV5-1 and TRBJ2-7, is KAGVTQTPRYLIKTRGQQVTLSCSPISGHRSVSWYQQTPGQGLQFLFEYFSETQRNKGNFPGRFSGRQFSNSRSEMNVSTLELGDSALYLCASRGTSGGIDEQYFGPGTRLTVT.

The J gene is TRBJ2-2, the V gene TRBV25-1; the D call from TCRdb, TRBD1, cannot be confirmed without DNA. The germline V gene encodes CDR1 MGHDK and CDR2 SYGVNS. The CDR3 is 16 residues long. CDR3 region: CASSEGQGANTGELFF.

The chain employs TRBV2 and TRBJ1-5. Germline V gene lookup returns CDR1 SNHLY and CDR2 FYNNEI. The CDR3 has 13 residues. The CDR3 here is CASNLQLDQPQHF.

The chain couples TRBV2 to TRBJ1-2. The CDR3 covers 14 residues. From germline, CDR1 is SNHLY and CDR2 FYNNEI. Here the CDR3 reads CASTFGGGNYGYTF.

The chain links TRBV20-1 to TRBJ1-2; the D gene TCRdb calls, TRBD1, cannot be checked with no DNA. The CDR3 is made up of 18 amino acids. Germline values: CDR1 DFQATT, CDR2 SNEGSKA (reference sequence). CDR3 sequence: CSASAIGRGRSLPNGYTF.

The gene calls are TRBV19 and TRBJ2-7. The CDR3 runs 13 residues. CDR1 is LNHDA, CDR2 SQIVND, per germline (reference sequence). The CDR3 loop is CASSISSDYEQYF.

The chain employs TRBV18 and TRBJ1-2; checking the TCRdb D call of TRBD1 is not possible without DNA. The CDR3 has 18 residues. The germline V gene encodes CDR1 KGHSH and CDR2 LQKENI. The CDR3 spells CASSPIPGRPKGNYGYTF.

V and J are TRBV20-1 and TRBJ2-5; TCRdb's D call, TRBD1, is unchecked because there is no DNA. Germline V gene lookup returns CDR1 DFQATT and CDR2 SNEGSKA (reference sequence). The CDR3 has 11 residues. This chain's CDR3 is CSAQGQETQYF.

The chain couples TRBV12-3 or TRBV12-4 to TRBJ2-2; TCRdb picks TRBD1, but there is no DNA to check that call. This CDR3 comprises 14 residues. The CDR3 reads CASSFPDRDGELFF.

The J gene is TRBJ2-1, the V gene TRBV27; the TCRdb D gene call, TRBD1, has no DNA to confirm it. This CDR3 is 14 amino acids long. Per germline, CDR1 MNHEY and CDR2 SMNVEV (reference sequence). The CDR3 sequence: CASSPMTGGESKFF.

This rearrangement joins TRBV2 to TRBJ2-1; TCRdb outputs TRBD1, but without DNA this stays unchecked. The germline CDR1 and CDR2 sequences are SNHLY and FYNNEI. The CDR3 sequence is 13 residues long. CDR3 amino acids: CASSEGQGVVAFF.

This chain connects TRBV18 to TRBJ2-7; as DNA is missing, the TRBD1 call by TCRdb cannot be tested. The length of the CDR3 is 15 residues. CDR1 is KGHSH and CDR2 is LQKENI in the germline V gene. CDR3 amino acids: CASSPRSDSLAEQYF.

The chain employs TRBV7-8 and TRBJ1-1. Germline V gives CDR1 SGHVS, CDR2 FQNEAQ. The CDR3 runs 14 residues. The CDR3 loop is CASSFNSERTEAFF.

The chain joins TRBV5-1 to TRBJ1-5; the D gene TCRdb calls, TRBD1, cannot be checked with no DNA. The CDR3 contains 14 residues. The germline V gene encodes CDR1 SGHRS and CDR2 YFSETQ. CDR3 region: CASSLDGGIQPQHF.

V is TRBV18 and J is TRBJ1-2; TCRdb gives TRBD1 as the D gene, but with no DNA this cannot be confirmed. Germline V gene lookup returns CDR1 KGHSH and CDR2 LQKENI. CDR3 size: 17 residues. The CDR3 spells CASSPGQGGIYGYGYTF.

V gene TRBV24-1 combines with J gene TRBJ2-1; TCRdb selects TRBD1, and the lack of DNA leaves this call unchecked. Germline CDR1 is KGHDR and CDR2 is SFDVKD. This CDR3 is 19 amino acids long. Here the CDR3 reads CATSAPVGGQGLSYNEQFF.

The CDR3 loop is CASSLMFDTQYF. The rearrangement uses TRBV12-3 or TRBV12-4 and TRBJ2-3. This CDR3 region has 12 residues.